Below are 14 T cell receptor beta chains sequenced from a single sample in a study of CD8 T cells in ankylosing spondylitis. No cognate antigen is known for these TCRs. General observations from the study: In ankylosing spondylitis blood, a motif of roughly eight highly homologous TCR beta variants appeared characteristic.

TCRdb independently ran MiXCR on the 5' RACE reads; one entry per CDR3 protein. The table shows hundreds of thousands of distinct CDR3 sequences, with 25% to 30% occurring only once. Sequenced sample: blood, either unsorted or a sorted T cell fraction (not recorded which). These receptors originate from a male donor with ankylosing spondylitis.

V usage is TRBV21-1 and J usage is TRBJ2-7; the table's D gene call, TRBD2, was not cross checked with the DNA. TRBV21-1 is recorded as a pseudogene. The CDR3 sequence is 15 residues long. The CDR3 reads CASSTSPRLDYEQYV. The CDR3 DNA reads as TGTGCCAGCAGCACTTCCCCGCGACTAGACTATGAGCAGTACGTC.

V and J are TRBV27 and TRBJ1-5, with 9 bases fitting TRBD1. This CDR3 spans 17 amino acids. Germline CDR1 reads MNHEY; CDR2 reads SMNVEV (reference sequence). Unmatched junction bases numbered 5, after V lost 2 bases and J lost 0 bases. The CDR3 protein is CASSLQGTGYSNQPQHF. In DNA form, the CDR3 reads TGTGCCAGCAGTTTACAGGGGACAGGGTATAGCAATCAGCCCCAGCATTTT.

The rearrangement uses TRBV4-2 and TRBJ1-5; no firm D call. This CDR3 contains 15 residues. Germline V CDR1 and CDR2: LGHNA, YNFKEQ. The germline V and J ends were trimmed by 3 bases and 0 bases, with 9 bases remaining between them. For the CDR3, the DNA is TGTGCCAGCAGCCAGACGGAGAATAGCAATCAGCCCCAGCATTTT. This sequence encodes CASSQTENSNQPQHF.

This clonotype was counted between two and nine times. The rearrangement uses TRBV7-2 and TRBJ1-1, with D maybe TRBD1 (6 bases). This CDR3 is built from 13 residues. Germline assignment: CDR1 SGHTA and CDR2 FQGNSA. V was shortened by 5 bases and J by 6 bases, with 13 bases between the two germline ends. CDR3 coding DNA: TGTGCCAGCAGCGCCCAGGGGAGGGCTGAAGCTTTCTTT. It is translated as CASSAQGRAEAFF.

This clonotype has a handful of counts. The V gene is TRBV29-1, the J gene TRBJ2-1, with D possibly TRBD1 on 5 matching bases. CDR1 and CDR2 from the germline V gene are SQVTM and ANQGSEA. With 8 bases removed from V and 0 bases from J, the gap between germline ends came to 17 bases. The CDR3 sequence is 15 residues long. The CDR3 is CSLSRGISSYNEQFF. The CDR3 nucleotides are TGCAGCCTCAGTAGGGGTATAAGCTCCTACAATGAGCAGTTCTTC.

This clonotype was counted between two and nine times. In nucleotides, the CDR3 is TGCGCCAGCAGCACCGGGACAGGGACATTAGGGACTGAAGCTTTCTTT. Amino acid sequence: CASSTGTGTLGTEAFF. J is TRBJ1-1 and V is TRBV5-1, with 9 bases identical to TRBD1. The CDR3 spans 16 residues. The V gene's germline CDR1 is SGHRS and CDR2 YFSETQ. Unmatched junction bases numbered 12, after V lost 4 bases and J lost 5 bases.

This clonotype has a handful of counts. The rearrangement joins TRBV7-2 to TRBJ1-1, with a tentative D call TRBD1 (5 bases). V shed 7 bases and J shed 12 bases, with 18 bases lying between them. The CDR3 extends over 12 amino acids. From germline, CDR1 is SGHTA and CDR2 FQGNSA. Here the CDR3 reads CASTPGGGMTFF. Here the CDR3 DNA reads TGTGCCAGCACCCCCGGGGGGGGGATGACTTTCTTT.

The rearrangement joins TRBV12-3 or TRBV12-4 to TRBJ1-5; D gene unclear. This CDR3 is built from 14 residues. With 7 bases removed from V and 4 bases from J, the gap between germline ends came to 14 bases. The CDR3, as DNA: TGTGCCAGCACCTGGGGAGGGTCGAATCAGCCCCAGCATTTT. This sequence encodes CASTWGGSNQPQHF.

V and J are TRBV20-1 and TRBJ2-3; TRBD2 matches at 8 bases. The V gene end was trimmed by 2 bases and the J gene end by 6 bases; junction bases not matched to a gene: 10. Germline V gene lookup returns CDR1 DFQATT and CDR2 SNEGSKA (reference sequence). This CDR3 is 15 amino acids long. CDR3 bases: TGCAGTGCTAGATGGACTAGGAAGCGGGGGGATACGCAGTATTTT. Amino acid sequence: CSARWTRKRGDTQYF.

The chain couples TRBV6-2 or TRBV6-3 to TRBJ1-2, with D perhaps TRBD1 (5 bases). CDR1 is MNHEY and CDR2 is SVGEGT in the germline V gene. The CDR3 has 13 residues. V dropped 5 bases and J dropped 7 bases, with 14 bases sitting between them. CDR3 region: CASSQSRAGGYTF. CDR3 nucleotide sequence: TGTGCCAGCAGTCAGTCCAGGGCTGGTGGCTACACCTTC.

This clonotype showed up just a few times. V usage is TRBV27 and J usage is TRBJ2-1; possible D gene TRBD2, 6 bases. Looked up from germline, CDR1 is MNHEY and CDR2 is SMNVEV (reference sequence). V lost 8 bases and J lost 4, with 18 bases in between. The CDR3 is made up of 15 amino acids. This CDR3 reads CASQRPGDPYNEQFF. The CDR3 DNA sequence: TGTGCCAGCCAACGTCCGGGGGACCCTTACAATGAGCAGTTCTTC.

V is TRBV5-1 and J is TRBJ2-2, with 7 bases matching TRBD1. The CDR3 is 16 amino acids. From germline, CDR1 is SGHRS and CDR2 YFSETQ. V lost 2 bases and J lost 0; bases outside the gene matches: 4. In DNA, the CDR3 is TGCGCCAGCAGCTTCACCGGGACAGCGAACACCGGGGAGCTGTTTTTT. Translation: CASSFTGTANTGELFF.

As for this clonotype: One end of the junction is discordant with germline, which a read error may explain. The chain uses TRBV4-2 and TRBJ2-1; 7 bases match TRBD1. Germline CDR1 and CDR2: LGHNA and YNFKEQ. There are 12 residues in the CDR3. The chain's CDR3 is CASSQDLGQSSF. The DNA for the CDR3 is TGTGCCAGCAGCCAAGATCTGGGACAGTCATCGTTC.

J is TRBJ1-2 and V is TRBV29-1; D gene unclear. Trimming pared 1 base from V and 8 bases from J, leaving 8 bases between. CDR1 and CDR2 (germline): SQVTM, ANQGSEA. The CDR3 covers 11 residues. CDR3 in amino acids: CSVEGSEGYTF. In DNA, the CDR3 is TGCAGCGTTGAAGGTTCCGAAGGCTACACCTTC.